The 3 T cell receptor beta chains reported below all come from one sample, sequenced in a study of blood T cell repertoires in COVID-19. Clones were read by immunoSEQ multiplex PCR, and TCRdb kept only the in-frame ones, dropping some. The profile shows some 150,000 clones, 70% to 90% of them singletons. The specimen sequenced was peripheral blood. These receptors originate from a woman between 65 and 79 years old with acute or convalescent COVID-19.

The chain employs TRBV5-1 and TRBJ2-5; D is perhaps TRBD2 (5 bases). This CDR3 contains 13 residues. Looked up from germline, CDR1 is SGHRS and CDR2 is YFSETQ. Trimming removed 3 bases at V and 1 base at J, with 7 bases between. The DNA for the CDR3 is TGCGCCAGCAGCTCGGGGTCCCAAGAGACCCAGTACTTC. It is translated as CASSSGSQETQYF.

The chain recombines TRBV5-6 with TRBJ2-7; 11 nucleotides line up with TRBD1. The ends lost 3 bases at V and 5 bases at J; junction bases unmatched: 4. This CDR3 is built from 14 residues. The germline CDR1 and CDR2 sequences are SGHDT and YYEEEE. CDR3 sequence (DNA): TGTGCCAGCAGCTACGGGACAGGGGGTAACGAGCAGTACGTC. Translating gives CASSYGTGGNEQYV.

This clone has a single count. This sequence joins TRBV6-5 and TRBJ1-6; D is undetermined. Trimming stripped 5 bases from V and 5 bases from J, with 13 bases between. Germline assignment: CDR1 MNHEY and CDR2 SVGAGI. This CDR3 is built from 15 residues. The CDR3 sequence is CASSRVVADNSPLHF. The CDR3 bases are TGTGCCAGCAGTCGTGTAGTAGCGGATAATTCACCCCTCCACTTT.